These T cell receptor beta chains were read from a single sample in a study of human T cells and chemical hapten exposure. Each CDR3 protein is one row after TCRdb ran MiXCR on the RACE reads. This repertoire shows tens of thousands of distinct CDR3 sequences, 7.5% to 10% found once; its top ten account for about an eighth. The sample here was whole blood, taken in connection with sensitization to the hapten diphenylcyclopropenone (DPC). Source of these receptors: a woman aged 40 to 50 with alopecia areata. Some clones in this sample may be carry-over from other donors' samples. CDR3s include the opening cysteine and the closing phenylalanine or tryptophan. Each record gives: D gene, CDR3 length, clone size, V gene, J gene, CDR3 DNA, CDR3 protein. D genes are given only for firm matches. Expanded clones get a size class; other rows say once, few or many, or leave the size out.

d_gene: TRBD1; len: 16; abundance: few; v_gene: TRBV12-3/TRBV12-4; j_gene: TRBJ2-2; CDR3nt: TGTGCCAGCAGTCCTGGGACAGCCTCGAACACCGGGGAGCTGTTTTTT; CDR3aa: CASSPGTASNTGELFF
d_gene: TRBD1; len: 16; abundance: -; v_gene: TRBV4-1; j_gene: TRBJ1-1; CDR3nt: TGCGCCAGCAGCTTACAGGGGGCGTCAATGGACACTGAAGCTTTCTTT; CDR3aa: CASSLQGASMDTEAFF
d_gene: -; len: 15; abundance: many; v_gene: TRBV7-2; j_gene: TRBJ1-1; CDR3nt: TGTGCCAGCAGCCCGCAGGCTCTCTCGAACACTGAAGCTTTCTTT; CDR3aa: CASSPQALSNTEAFF
d_gene: TRBD1; len: 13; abundance: many; v_gene: TRBV5-1; j_gene: TRBJ2-3; CDR3nt: TGCGCCAGCGGACAGGTTGGGACAGATACGCAGTATTTT; CDR3aa: CASGQVGTDTQYF
d_gene: -; len: 15; abundance: few; v_gene: TRBV12-3/TRBV12-4; j_gene: TRBJ1-1; CDR3nt: TGTGCCAGCAGTTCACCTGGGAAAGTAAGGACTGAAGCTTTCTTT; CDR3aa: CASSSPGKVRTEAFF
d_gene: -; len: 13; abundance: few; v_gene: TRBV29-1; j_gene: TRBJ2-4; CDR3nt: TGCAGCGTTGGTCCCCAGGGAGGAGACATTCAGTACTTC; CDR3aa: CSVGPQGGDIQYF
d_gene: -; len: 14; abundance: few; v_gene: TRBV7-2; j_gene: TRBJ2-2; CDR3nt: TGTGCCAGCAGCTTCGTCCGTTCGAGCGGGGAGCTGTTTTTT; CDR3aa: CASSFVRSSGELFF
d_gene: -; len: 14; abundance: few; v_gene: TRBV7-3; j_gene: TRBJ2-1; CDR3nt: TGTGCCAGCAGCTTGGGACGGGAGTACAATGAGCAGTTCTTC; CDR3aa: CASSLGREYNEQFF
d_gene: TRBD1; len: 16; abundance: few; v_gene: TRBV19; j_gene: TRBJ1-1; CDR3nt: TGTGCCAGTAGTCCCGGGACAGGGTTGTCTCTCACTGAAGCTTTCTTT; CDR3aa: CASSPGTGLSLTEAFF
d_gene: -; len: 14; abundance: many; v_gene: TRBV12-5; j_gene: TRBJ1-1; CDR3nt: TGTGCTAGTGGTCCTTTGAGTGTGAACACTGAAGCTTTCTTT; CDR3aa: CASGPLSVNTEAFF
d_gene: TRBD1; len: 15; abundance: few; v_gene: TRBV5-6; j_gene: TRBJ2-3; CDR3nt: TGTGCCAGCAGCCTGTACAGGGGGCTCGGCGATACGCAGTATTTT; CDR3aa: CASSLYRGLGDTQYF
d_gene: -; len: 13; abundance: -; v_gene: TRBV28; j_gene: TRBJ1-5; CDR3nt: TGTGCCGGGACAAAGGGTGGCAATCAGCCCCAGCATTTT; CDR3aa: CAGTKGGNQPQHF
d_gene: -; len: 14; abundance: many; v_gene: TRBV2; j_gene: TRBJ1-6; CDR3nt: TGTGCCAGCAGAGAGACAGCTGCCAATTCACCCCTCCACTTT; CDR3aa: CASRETAANSPLHF
d_gene: -; len: 16; abundance: few; v_gene: TRBV7-9; j_gene: TRBJ2-7; CDR3nt: TGTGCCAGCAGCTTAGGCCCCCGGGGTCACTCCTACGAGCAGTACTTC; CDR3aa: CASSLGPRGHSYEQYF